Listed below are T cell receptor beta chains from one sample, sequenced in a study of early T cells in non-severe SARS-CoV-2 infection. One entry per CDR3 protein, called by TCRdb with MiXCR from the 5' RACE reads. The table lists 45,000 to 75,000 distinct CDR3 sequences, approximately 5.6% of them singletons. The specimen was whole blood. These receptor sequences come from an adult who was a healthcare worker with PCR-confirmed SARS-CoV-2 infection or an uninfected control (not recorded which). Both conserved end residues are part of each CDR3. Each record gives: V gene, J gene, CDR3 length, clone size, CDR3 protein. Some rows have no size entry. The others give once, few or many, or a class for an expanded clone.

>TRBV9|TRBJ2-3|16|-
CASSAGLAANTDTQYF
>TRBV7-9|TRBJ2-1|15|medium-sized
CASSSRDRGASGQFF
>TRBV25-1|TRBJ2-5|13|many
CASSPGPQETQYF
>TRBV5-6|TRBJ2-5|13|many
CASSFRSQETQYF
>TRBV6-5|TRBJ1-5|17|many
CASSPRGVQGSNQPQHF
>TRBV7-6|TRBJ1-1|13|many
CASSRRGGTEAFF
>TRBV2|TRBJ2-4|15|many
CASSEEGTVKNIQYF
>TRBV7-9|TRBJ2-5|13|few
CASSRTRGETQYF
>TRBV7-8|TRBJ1-4|16|few
CASSRFPTSLNEKLFF
>TRBV12-2|TRBJ2-3|17|-
CASRLEDAAAAEDTQYF
>TRBV5-1|TRBJ2-5|16|-
CASSSGGNALRETQYF
>TRBV9|TRBJ2-1|16|-
CASSARGGSGNNEQFF
>TRBV7-2|TRBJ2-3|13|many
CASSLSRTDTQYF
>TRBV2|TRBJ1-2|16|-
CAILPGELTLNYGYTF
>TRBV2|TRBJ2-1|16|many
CASSRGLAGDYNEQFF
>TRBV29-1|TRBJ1-2|13|many
CSVEGQGIYGYTF
>TRBV9|TRBJ1-1|13|many
CASSVVGPTEAFF
>TRBV18|TRBJ1-1|16|many
CASSPPSGGNGAEAFF
>TRBV30|TRBJ2-7|14|-
CAWSVPRDRYEQYF
>TRBV29-1|TRBJ2-2|13|many
CSVDRGFTGELFF
>TRBV20-1|TRBJ2-7|15|-
CSAGGAGERNYEQYF
>TRBV5-1|TRBJ2-7|14|-
CASSLEQVSYEQYF
>TRBV27|TRBJ1-1|16|few
CASYGPAVGSWTEAFF
>TRBV29-1|TRBJ1-1|14|few
CSVVGRGMNTEAFF
>TRBV12-3/TRBV12-4|TRBJ1-2|12|many
CASSFGGLGYTF
>TRBV4-1|TRBJ1-1|15|many
CASSQGGHWNTEAFF
>TRBV29-1|TRBJ1-1|12|many
CSVLSGVSEAFF
>TRBV20-1|TRBJ2-7|15|-
CSARALSSVPYEQYF
>TRBV18|TRBJ1-5|19|-
CASSLSFLTDTPLNQPRHF
>TRBV9|TRBJ2-3|16|few
CASSANPGGPTDTQYF
>TRBV12-3/TRBV12-4|TRBJ2-7|11|few
CASSHLNEQYF
>TRBV12-3/TRBV12-4|TRBJ1-5|15|many
CASSLKGSGNQPQHF
>TRBV5-1|TRBJ2-1|16|many
CASSLAVQSALNEQFF
>TRBV9|TRBJ2-2|16|many
CASSPIREGPTGELFF
>TRBV29-1|TRBJ2-2|16|many
CSVITTRRDATGELFF
>TRBV20-1|TRBJ2-4|15|few
CSASTASRAKNIQYF
>TRBV7-3|TRBJ1-2|14|-
CASSPDGGGNGYTF